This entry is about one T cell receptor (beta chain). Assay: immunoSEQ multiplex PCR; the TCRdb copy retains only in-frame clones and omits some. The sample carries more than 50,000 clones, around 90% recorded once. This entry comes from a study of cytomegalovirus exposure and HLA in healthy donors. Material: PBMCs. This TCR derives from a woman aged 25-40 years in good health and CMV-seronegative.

CDR3 DNA sequence: TGTGCCAGCAGTGTTACAGGGAGCGAAAAACTGTTTTTT. Amino acid sequence: CASSVTGSEKLFF. The chain employs TRBV27 and TRBJ1-4, with D possibly TRBD1 on 6 matching bases. The CDR3 loop spans 13 amino acids. V lost 5 bases, J lost 8 bases, and 12 bases lay in between. Germline V gene sequence: CDR1 MNHEY, CDR2 SMNVEV (reference sequence). The whole variable domain, filled in from reference TRBV27 and TRBJ1-4, reads EAQVTQNPRYLITVTGKKLTVTCSQNMNHEYMSWYRQDPGLGLRQIYYSMNVEVTDKGDVPEGYKVSRKEKRNFPLILESPSPNQTSLYFCASSVTGSEKLFFGSGTQLSVL.